This T cell receptor beta chain was sequenced for a study of control samples from healthy donors and cancer patients. Germline CDR1 SGHRS, CDR2 YFSETQ. V shed 5 bases and J shed 2 bases, with 11 bases lying between them. CDR3 length equals 15 residues. TCRdb keeps only in-frame clones here, not all; method: immunoSEQ multiplex PCR. The repertoire holds some 130,000 clones, with approximately 94% as singletons. The V and J genes are TRBV5-1 and TRBJ1-6, with D tentatively TRBD1 (6 bases). Sample: PBMCs. This receptor was taken from a man between 50 and 59 years old with head and neck cancer. The CDR3 sequence: CASSKSGAYNSPLHF. CDR3 sequence (DNA): TGCGCCAGCAGTAAATCAGGGGCCTATAATTCACCCCTCCACTTT.